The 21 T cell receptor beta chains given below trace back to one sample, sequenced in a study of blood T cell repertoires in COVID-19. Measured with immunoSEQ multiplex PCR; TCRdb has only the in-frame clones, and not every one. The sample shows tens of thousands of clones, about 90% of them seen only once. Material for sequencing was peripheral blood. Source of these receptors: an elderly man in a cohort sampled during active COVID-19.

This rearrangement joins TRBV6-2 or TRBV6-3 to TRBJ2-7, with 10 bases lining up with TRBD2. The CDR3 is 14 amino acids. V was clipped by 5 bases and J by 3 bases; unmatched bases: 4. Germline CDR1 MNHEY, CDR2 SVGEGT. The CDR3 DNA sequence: TGTGCCAGCAGTCCACTAGCGGGGTACTACGAGCAGTACTTC. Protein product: CASSPLAGYYEQYF.

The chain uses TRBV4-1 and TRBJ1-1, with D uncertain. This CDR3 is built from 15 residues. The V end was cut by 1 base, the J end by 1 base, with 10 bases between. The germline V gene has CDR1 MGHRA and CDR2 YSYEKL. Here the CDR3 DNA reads TGCGCCAGCAGCCAAGGTAGCCAAAGGAACACTGAAGCTTTCTTT. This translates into CASSQGSQRNTEAFF.

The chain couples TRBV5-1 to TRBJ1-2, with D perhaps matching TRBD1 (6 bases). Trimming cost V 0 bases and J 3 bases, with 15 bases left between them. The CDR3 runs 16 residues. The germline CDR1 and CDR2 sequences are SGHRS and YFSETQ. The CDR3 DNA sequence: TGCGCCAGCAGCTTGGAACCAGGGGTGGAGTACTATGGCTACACCTTC. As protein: CASSLEPGVEYYGYTF.

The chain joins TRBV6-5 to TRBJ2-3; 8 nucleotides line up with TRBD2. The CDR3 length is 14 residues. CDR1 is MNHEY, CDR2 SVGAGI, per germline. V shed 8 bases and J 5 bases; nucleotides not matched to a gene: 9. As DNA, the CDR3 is TGTGCCAGCCTTTCGGGGGGGCAAGGAGATACGCAGTATTTT. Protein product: CASLSGGQGDTQYF.

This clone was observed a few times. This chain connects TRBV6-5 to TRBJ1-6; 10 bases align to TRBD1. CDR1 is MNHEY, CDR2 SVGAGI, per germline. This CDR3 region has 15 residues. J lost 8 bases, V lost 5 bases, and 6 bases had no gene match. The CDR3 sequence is CASSRWGTGDSPLHF. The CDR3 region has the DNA TGTGCCAGCAGTCGGTGGGGGACAGGGGATTCACCCCTCCACTTT.

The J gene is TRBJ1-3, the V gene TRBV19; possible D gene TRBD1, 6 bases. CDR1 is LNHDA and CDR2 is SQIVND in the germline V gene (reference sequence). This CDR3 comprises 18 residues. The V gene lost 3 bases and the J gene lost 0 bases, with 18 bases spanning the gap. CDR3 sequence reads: CASSIQQGGPSSGNTIYF. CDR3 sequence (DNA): TGTGCCAGTAGTATTCAACAGGGTGGACCGAGCTCTGGAAACACCATATATTTT.

CDR3 amino acids: CSATRQGSTDTQYF. For the CDR3, the DNA is TGCAGCGCGACACGACAGGGAAGCACAGATACGCAGTATTTT. The V call is TRBV29-1, the J call TRBJ2-3; 7 bases map to TRBD1. With 7 bases clipped from V and 0 bases from J, the junction kept 7 bases outside the gene matches. The CDR3 is 14 residues long. The germline CDR1 and CDR2 sequences are SQVTM and ANQGSEA.

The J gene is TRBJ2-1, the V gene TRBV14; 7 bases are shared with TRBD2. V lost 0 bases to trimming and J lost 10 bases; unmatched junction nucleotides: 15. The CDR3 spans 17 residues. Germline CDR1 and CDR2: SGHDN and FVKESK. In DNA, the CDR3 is TGTGCCAGCAGCCAAGATGGGGCGGGAGTAGGGTTGGGGGAGCAGTTCTTC. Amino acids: CASSQDGAGVGLGEQFF. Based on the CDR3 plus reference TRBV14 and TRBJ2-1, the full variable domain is EAGVTQFPSHSVIEKGQTVTLRCDPISGHDNLYWYRRVMGKEIKFLLHFVKESKQDESGMPNNRFLAERTGGTYSTLKVQPAELEDSGVYFCASSQDGAGVGLGEQFFGPGTRLTVL.

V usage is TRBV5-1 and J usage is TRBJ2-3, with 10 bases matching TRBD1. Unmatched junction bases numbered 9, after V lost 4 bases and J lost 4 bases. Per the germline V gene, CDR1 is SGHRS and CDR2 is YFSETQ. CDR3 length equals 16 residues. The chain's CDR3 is CASSTWDRGAADTQYF. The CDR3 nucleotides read TGCGCCAGCAGCACTTGGGACAGGGGTGCGGCAGATACGCAGTATTTT. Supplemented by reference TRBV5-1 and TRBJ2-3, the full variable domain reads KAGVTQTPRYLIKTRGQQVTLSCSPISGHRSVSWYQQTPGQGLQFLFEYFSETQRNKGNFPGRFSGRQFSNSRSEMNVSTLELGDSALYLCASSTWDRGAADTQYFGPGTRLTVL.

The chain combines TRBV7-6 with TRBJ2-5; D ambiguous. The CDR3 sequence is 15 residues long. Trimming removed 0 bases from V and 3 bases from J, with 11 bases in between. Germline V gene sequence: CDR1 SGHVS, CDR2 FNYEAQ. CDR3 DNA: TGTGCCAGCAGCTTAGCCCTCGGTGTGAAAGAGACCCAGTACTTC. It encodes CASSLALGVKETQYF.

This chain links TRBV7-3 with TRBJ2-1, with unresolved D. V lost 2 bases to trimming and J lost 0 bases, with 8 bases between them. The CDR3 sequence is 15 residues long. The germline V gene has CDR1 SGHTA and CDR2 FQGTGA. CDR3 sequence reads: CASSLGGFSYNEQFF. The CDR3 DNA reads TGTGCCAGCAGCTTAGGTGGCTTCTCCTACAATGAGCAGTTCTTC.

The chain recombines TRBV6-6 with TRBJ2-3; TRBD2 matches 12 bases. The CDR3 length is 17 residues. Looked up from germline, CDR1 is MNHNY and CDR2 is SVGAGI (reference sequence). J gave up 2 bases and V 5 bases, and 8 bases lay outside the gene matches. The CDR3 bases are TGTGCCAGCAGTCTCCGAGGGACTAGCGGGCCCACAGATACGCAGTATTTT. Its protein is CASSLRGTSGPTDTQYF.

CDR3 protein: CASSPSGQGGNEKLFF. CDR3 sequence (DNA): TGTGCCAGCAGCCCTTCTGGACAGGGGGGAAATGAAAAACTGTTTTTT. The chain recombines TRBV7-9 with TRBJ1-4, with TRBD1 matching over 10 bases. CDR1 and CDR2 (germline): SEHNR, FQNEAQ (reference sequence). V dropped 5 bases and J dropped 5; count of bases not matched to a gene: 8. The CDR3 covers 16 residues.

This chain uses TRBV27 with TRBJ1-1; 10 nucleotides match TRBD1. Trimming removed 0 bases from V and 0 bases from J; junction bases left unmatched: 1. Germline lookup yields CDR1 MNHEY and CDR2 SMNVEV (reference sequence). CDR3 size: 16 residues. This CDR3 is CASSLSGTGVNTEAFF. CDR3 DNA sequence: TGTGCCAGCAGTTTATCAGGGACAGGGGTGAACACTGAAGCTTTCTTT.

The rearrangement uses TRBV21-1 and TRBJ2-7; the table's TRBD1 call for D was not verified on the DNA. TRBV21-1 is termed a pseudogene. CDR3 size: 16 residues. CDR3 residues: CASSKATGDRTDEQYF. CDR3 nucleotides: TGTGCCAGCAGCAAAGCTACAGGGGACCGGACCGACGAGCAGTACTTC.

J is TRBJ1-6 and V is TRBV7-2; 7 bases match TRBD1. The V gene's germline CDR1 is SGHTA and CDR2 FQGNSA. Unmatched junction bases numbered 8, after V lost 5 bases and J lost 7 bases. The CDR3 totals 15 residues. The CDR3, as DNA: TGTGCCAGCAGCATAACCGGGACAGCAAATTCACCCCTCCACTTT. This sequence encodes CASSITGTANSPLHF.

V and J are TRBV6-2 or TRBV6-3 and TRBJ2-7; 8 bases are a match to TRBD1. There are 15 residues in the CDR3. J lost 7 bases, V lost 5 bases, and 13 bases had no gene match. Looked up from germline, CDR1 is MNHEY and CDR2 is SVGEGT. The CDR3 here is CASSPRTGRPGEQYF. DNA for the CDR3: TGTGCCAGCAGTCCGCGGACAGGGCGCCCGGGGGAGCAGTACTTC.

The CDR3 DNA follows: TGTGCCAGCAGATTGACAGGGGGCCCCTACGAGCAGTACTTC. Residues: CASRLTGGPYEQYF. V and J are TRBV6-5 and TRBJ2-7; TRBD1 agrees at 10 bases. The V gene end was trimmed by 6 bases and the J gene end by 2 bases; junction bases not matched to a gene: 4. Germline V CDR1 and CDR2: MNHEY, SVGAGI. The CDR3 sequence is 14 residues long.

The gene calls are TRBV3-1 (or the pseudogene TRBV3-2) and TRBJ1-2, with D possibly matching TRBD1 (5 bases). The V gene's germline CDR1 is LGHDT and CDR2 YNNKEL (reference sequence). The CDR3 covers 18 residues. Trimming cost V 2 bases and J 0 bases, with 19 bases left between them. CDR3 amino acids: CASSQYSRLGTSNYGYTF. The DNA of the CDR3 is TGTGCCAGCAGCCAATACAGCCGACTGGGGACTTCTAACTATGGCTACACCTTC.

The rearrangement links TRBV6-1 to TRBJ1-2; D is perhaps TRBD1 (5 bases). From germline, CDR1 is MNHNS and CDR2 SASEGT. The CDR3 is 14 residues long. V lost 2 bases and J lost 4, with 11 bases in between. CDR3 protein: CASSESTGGYGYTF. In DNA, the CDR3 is TGTGCCAGCAGTGAATCAACCGGGGGCTATGGCTACACCTTC.

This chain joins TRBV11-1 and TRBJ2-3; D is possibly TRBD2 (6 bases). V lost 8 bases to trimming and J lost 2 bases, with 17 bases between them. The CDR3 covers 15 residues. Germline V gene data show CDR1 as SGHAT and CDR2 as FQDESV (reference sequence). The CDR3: CASWKGGTTTDTQYF. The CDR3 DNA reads TGTGCCAGCTGGAAGGGCGGGACCACCACAGATACGCAGTATTTT.